Listed below are T cell receptor beta chains from one sample, sequenced in a study of blood T cell repertoires in COVID-19. Only in-frame clones appear in the TCRdb table, and some are missing; sequencing was by immunoSEQ multiplex PCR. Among about 300,000 clones listed, approximately 89% were seen once. What was sequenced was PBMCs or T cells enriched from blood (not recorded which). These receptors all come from a woman under 30 who had recovered from COVID-19. The CDR3 runs from the conserved cysteine through the conserved F or W.

TRBV5-1,TRBJ2-2,CASSFGTAYTGELFF
TRBV18,TRBJ2-1,CASSPWRGRSNEQFF
TRBV28,TRBJ2-2,CASSLRQGATGELFF
TRBV9,TRBJ2-5,CASSVELRLLAAQYF
TRBV4-1,TRBJ2-2,CASSRLTGAGGELFF
TRBV10-1,TRBJ1-5,CASSGPRDRGNQPQHF
TRBV12-5,TRBJ2-3,CASGVAVTDTQYF
TRBV3-1/TRBV3-2,TRBJ2-1,CASSQRWSGSYNEQFF
TRBV10-3,TRBJ1-3,CATDRGKERTGNTIYF
TRBV27,TRBJ1-2,CASSWGTGADGYTF
TRBV29-1,TRBJ2-4,CSVAPSGAKNIQYF
TRBV7-3,TRBJ1-5,CASRNDRGGTGQPQHF
TRBV7-8,TRBJ1-2,CASSSGQAMIGYTF
TRBV6-5,TRBJ1-1,CATTDRNTEAFF
TRBV11-1,TRBJ2-7,CASSDTYEQYF
TRBV5-8,TRBJ2-7,CASSLRGYTYEQYF
TRBV28,TRBJ2-5,CASSNRDRETQYF
TRBV7-2,TRBJ1-3,CASSLWDSSGNTIYF
TRBV6-1,TRBJ1-2,CASSDGTNYGYTF
TRBV10-3,TRBJ2-1,CAIGTQQTGNHNEQFF
TRBV11-1,TRBJ1-1,CASSSQKNTEAFF
TRBV11-3,TRBJ1-1,CASSLQGMNTEAFF
TRBV30,TRBJ2-6,CAWSVPGQAGANVLTF
TRBV30,TRBJ2-2,CAWSSGSSSGAGELFF
TRBV12-5,TRBJ1-1,CASGPPFEAFF
TRBV18,TRBJ1-5,CASSSGQGRQPQHF
TRBV27,TRBJ2-2,CASRPLWDYLNTGELFF
TRBV9,TRBJ2-1,CASSVASGTPAYNEQFF
TRBV5-1,TRBJ2-2,CASSLPQRGGATGELFF
TRBV28,TRBJ2-7,CASSSLGQVREEQYF
TRBV6-5,TRBJ2-5,CASDREVRETQYF
TRBV18,TRBJ2-5,CASSPVRGEETQYF
TRBV19,TRBJ1-5,CASSTRDRGLNQPQHF
TRBV11-3,TRBJ2-7,CASSLWTGPMGGQYF
TRBV5-1,TRBJ1-4,CATSTSGEHEKLFF
TRBV28,TRBJ1-1,CASSLSGVNTEAFF
TRBV5-4,TRBJ1-4,CASSPGPGRDDEKLFF
TRBV28,TRBJ1-4,CASSLHADRNEKLFF
TRBV5-5,TRBJ2-7,CASSLYGGQSSYEQYF